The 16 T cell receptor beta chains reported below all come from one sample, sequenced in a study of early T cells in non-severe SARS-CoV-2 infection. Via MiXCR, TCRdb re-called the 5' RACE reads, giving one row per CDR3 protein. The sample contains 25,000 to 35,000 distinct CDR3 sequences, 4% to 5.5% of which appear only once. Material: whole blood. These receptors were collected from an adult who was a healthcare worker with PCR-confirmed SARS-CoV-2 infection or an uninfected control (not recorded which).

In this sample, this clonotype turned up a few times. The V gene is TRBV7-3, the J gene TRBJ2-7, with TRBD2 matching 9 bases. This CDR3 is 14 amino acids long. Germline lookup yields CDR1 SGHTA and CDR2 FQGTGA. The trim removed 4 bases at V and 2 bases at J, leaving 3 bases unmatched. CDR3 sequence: CASSSAGGTYEQYF. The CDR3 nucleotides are TGTGCCAGCAGCTCAGCGGGAGGCACCTACGAGCAGTACTTC.

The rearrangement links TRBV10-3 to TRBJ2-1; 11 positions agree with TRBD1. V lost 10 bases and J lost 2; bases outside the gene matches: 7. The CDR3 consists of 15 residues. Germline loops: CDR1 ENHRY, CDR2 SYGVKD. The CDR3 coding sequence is TGTGCCACCAGAGGGACAGGGGGAACCTACAATGAGCAGTTCTTC. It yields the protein CATRGTGGTYNEQFF.

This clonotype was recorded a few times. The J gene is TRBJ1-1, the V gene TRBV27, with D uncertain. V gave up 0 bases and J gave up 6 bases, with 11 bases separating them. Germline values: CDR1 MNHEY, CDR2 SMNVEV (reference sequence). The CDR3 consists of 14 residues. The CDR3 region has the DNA TGTGCCAGCAGTTTATCGCGCGACACCCCTGAAGCTTTCTTT. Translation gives CASSLSRDTPEAFF.

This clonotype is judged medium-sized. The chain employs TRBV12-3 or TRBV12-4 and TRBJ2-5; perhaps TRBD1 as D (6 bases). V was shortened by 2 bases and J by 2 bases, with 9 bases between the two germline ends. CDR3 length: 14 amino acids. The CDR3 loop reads CASSLHTGQETQYF. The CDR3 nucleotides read TGTGCCAGCAGTTTACACACAGGGCAAGAGACCCAGTACTTC.

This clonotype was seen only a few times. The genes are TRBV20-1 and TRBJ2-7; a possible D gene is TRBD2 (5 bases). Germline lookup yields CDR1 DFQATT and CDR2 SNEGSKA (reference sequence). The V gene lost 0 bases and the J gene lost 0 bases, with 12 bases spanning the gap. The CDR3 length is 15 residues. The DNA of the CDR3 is TGCAGTGCTAGAGATACGGCTAGCCTCTCCTACGAGCAGTACTTC. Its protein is CSARDTASLSYEQYF.

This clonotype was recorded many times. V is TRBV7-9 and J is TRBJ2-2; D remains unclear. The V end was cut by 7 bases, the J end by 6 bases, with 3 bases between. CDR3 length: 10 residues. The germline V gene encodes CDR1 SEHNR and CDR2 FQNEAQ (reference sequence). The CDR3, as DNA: TGTGCCAGCAACCCCGGGGAGCTGTTTTTT. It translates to CASNPGELFF.

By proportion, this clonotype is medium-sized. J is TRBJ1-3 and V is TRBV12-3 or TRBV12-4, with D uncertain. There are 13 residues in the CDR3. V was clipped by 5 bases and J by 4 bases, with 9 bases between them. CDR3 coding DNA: TGTGCCAGCAGTCCGACTGTAGGAAACACCATATATTTT. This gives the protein CASSPTVGNTIYF.

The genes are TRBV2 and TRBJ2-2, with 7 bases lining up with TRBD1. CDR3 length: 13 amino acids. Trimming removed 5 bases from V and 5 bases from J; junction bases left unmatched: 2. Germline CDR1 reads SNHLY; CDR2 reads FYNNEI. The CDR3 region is CASSYRGTGELFF. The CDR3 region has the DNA TGTGCCAGCAGTTACAGGGGTACCGGGGAGCTGTTTTTT.

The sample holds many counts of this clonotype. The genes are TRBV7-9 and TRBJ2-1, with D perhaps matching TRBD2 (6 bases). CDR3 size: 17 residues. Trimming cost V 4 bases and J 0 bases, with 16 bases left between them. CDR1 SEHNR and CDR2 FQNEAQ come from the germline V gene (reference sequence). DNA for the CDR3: TGTGCCAGCAGCTCAGAGTGGGGGGAGAACTCCTACAATGAGCAGTTCTTC. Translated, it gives CASSSEWGENSYNEQFF.

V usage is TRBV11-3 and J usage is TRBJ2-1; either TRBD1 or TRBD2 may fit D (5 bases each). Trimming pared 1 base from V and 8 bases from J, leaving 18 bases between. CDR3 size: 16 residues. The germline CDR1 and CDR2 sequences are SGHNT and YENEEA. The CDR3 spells CASSLGSSGTVDEQFF. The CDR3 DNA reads TGTGCCAGCAGCTTAGGCTCGTCAGGGACGGTCGATGAGCAGTTCTTC.

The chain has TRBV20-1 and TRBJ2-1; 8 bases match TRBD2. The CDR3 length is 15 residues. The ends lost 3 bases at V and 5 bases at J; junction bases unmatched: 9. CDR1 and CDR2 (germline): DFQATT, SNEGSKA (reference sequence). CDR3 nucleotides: TGCAGTGCTAGGCCTAGCGGGTTAACGGACAATGAGCAGTTCTTC. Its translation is CSARPSGLTDNEQFF.

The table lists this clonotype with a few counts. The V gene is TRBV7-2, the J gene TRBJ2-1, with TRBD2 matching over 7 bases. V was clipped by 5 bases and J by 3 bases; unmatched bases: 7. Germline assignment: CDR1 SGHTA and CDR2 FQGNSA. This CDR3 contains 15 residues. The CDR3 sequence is CASSPAGLLYNEQFF. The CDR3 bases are TGTGCCAGCAGCCCAGCGGGGCTCCTCTACAATGAGCAGTTCTTC. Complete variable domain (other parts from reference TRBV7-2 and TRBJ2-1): GAGVSQSPSNKVTEKGKDVELRCDPISGHTALYWYRQSLGQGLEFLIYFQGNSAPDKSGLPSDRFSAERTGGSVSTLTIQRTQQEDSAVYLCASSPAGLLYNEQFFGPGTRLTVL.

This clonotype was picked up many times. CDR3 bases: TGCAGGGCCGCCCAATGGAGTGAGCAGTTCTTC. This encodes CRAAQWSEQFF. The chain is built from TRBV20-1 and TRBJ2-1; no firm D call. CDR1 and CDR2 from the germline V gene are DFQATT and SNEGSKA (reference sequence). The CDR3 has 11 residues.

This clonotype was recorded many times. The CDR3 nucleotides read TGTGCCAGCAGTCCAACTAGCGGGGGGGCAGGTTATGAGCAGTTCTTC. It is translated as CASSPTSGGAGYEQFF. This rearrangement joins TRBV12-3 or TRBV12-4 to TRBJ2-1, with 13 positions matching TRBD2. The CDR3 consists of 16 residues. V lost 5 bases to trimming and J lost 8 bases; unmatched junction nucleotides: 9.

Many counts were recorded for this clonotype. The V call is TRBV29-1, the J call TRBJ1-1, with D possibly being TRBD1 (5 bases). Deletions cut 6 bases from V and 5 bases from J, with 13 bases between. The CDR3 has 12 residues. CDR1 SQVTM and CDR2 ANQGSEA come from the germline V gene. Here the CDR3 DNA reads TGCAGCGTCCTCCAGTGGGGGACTGAAGCTTTCTTT. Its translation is CSVLQWGTEAFF.

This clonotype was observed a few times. The CDR3 nucleotides read TGTGCCAGCAGCTCGACAAGCCCATTT. This translates into CASSSTSPF. This chain joins TRBV21-1 and TRBJ1-1. TRBV21-1 is a listed pseudogene. CDR3 length: 9 residues.